This T cell receptor (beta chain) was recovered during a study of T cell responses to AZD1222 COVID-19 vaccine (dated by TCRdb to the early 2020s). General notes on the study: TCR sequencing covered about 230 trial participants: approximately 200 given two doses of AZD1222 and approximately 25 given two doses of MenACWY control vaccine. Trial participants were enrolled into age subgroups of 18-55, 56-69 and 70-plus years, which contained approximately 150, 28 and 58 TCR-sequenced participants, respectively.

What the work shows at the level of the full study, not this receptor alone: Participants were mostly white British and included more females than males, and it was suggested by the authors that clonal diversity may have been underestimated. Spike-specific TCR breadth and depth rose significantly after two AZD1222 doses compared with day 0 and with MenACWY recipients. Conclusions about previously exposed vaccinees are limited, since just 6 or 7 AZD1222 recipients were seropositive for SARS-CoV-2 at baseline. The whole spike protein was spanned by vaccine-associated CD4 TCRs, and dominant responses were seen in regions 160-218 and 743-854. The 56-69-year group was small, and its depth increase did not reach significance, likely because of low power. Reportedly, almost half of the unique spike-specific TCRs recognized epitopes lying outside the regions that are mutated in the B.1.351 and B.1.1.7 variants. Because no day 14 peak-response samples were available, repertoires were characterized only after the peak T cell response.

The CDR3 regions of human TCRbeta chains were subjected to immunosequencing. In the source study's methods: TCRs in the repertoires were matched against a reference library of SARS-CoV-2-specific TCRs that had been generated with the MIRA antigen-specificity platform. Breadth was defined as the fraction of unique TCRs that were SARS-CoV-2-associated, and depth was defined as the fraction of total T cells that were SARS-CoV-2-associated. Using the MIRA data, each spike-specific TCR was assigned both to the spike region to which the TCR was reactive and to a CD4 or CD8 class. Log10-transformed breadth and depth values were compared by one-way ANOVA with Sidak's multiple comparisons tests. The table comes from immuneACCESS by way of TCRdb, which keeps in-frame sequences with V and J called. Part of the clones is missing from these tables; in studies checked, under half for an unresolved V gene and the rest for unknown reasons. Clone size and the V and J calls come from that table; the DNA yielded D and trimming. This sample is represented by around 65,000 clones; less than 90% of them were singletons. The ten biggest clones cover around a quarter of the sample.

Of note for this clone: Its antigen is still unknown. Per-nucleotide qualities are absent, and no much larger clonotype sits a single base away.

The time point label here, explained by the study, means: about 28 days (+/-7) after the second vaccine dose. AZD1222 recipients given second doses at about 4 weeks or at about 12 weeks were pooled, since spike-specific TCR depth and breadth were not found to differ between the two schedules. Samples from vaccinated people were obtained from the UK trials COV001 and COV002, which included a single-blind randomized controlled phase 2/3 trial of AZD1222 (ChAdOx1 nCoV-19) in healthy adults. For TCRbeta chain sequencing, PBMC samples from trial participants were taken at day 0 and at day 28 after the second dose. CDR1 and CDR2 are read off the germline V gene as SGHVS and FNYEAQ. Trimming takes 3 bases from V and 5 bases from J, and the germline ends sit 8 bases apart. Including the terminal cysteine and phenylalanine, the CDR3 comprises 12 residues. Kept here is only the CDR3 DNA, which spans 36 bases and is read in frame from base 1.

The material was peripheral blood, obtained 28 days after the second AZD1222 dose. The clonotype was recovered from an adult who received the AZD1222 COVID-19 vaccine. The sequence is built from TRBV7-6 and TRBJ2-7; the D gene is not confidently resolved. CDR3 loop: CASSFPSDEQYF. The DNA sequence is TGTGCCAGCAGCTTCCCTTCCGACGAGCAGTACTTC.